This T cell receptor (beta chain) came from a study of blood T cell repertoires in COVID-19. In the study overall: Nucleic acid was either cDNA or gDNA, and it came from T cells, B-cell-depleted T cells, or PBMCs.

Assignment of participants to cohorts was predicated upon participant-reported clinical history. Profiled with immunoSEQ multiplex PCR; TCRdb holds only in-frame clones, not every one. The profile shows about 180,000 clones, 70% to 80% of them singletons. The sample taken for sequencing was PBMCs or T cells enriched from blood (not recorded which). The source is a man between 60 and 75 years old who had been exposed to COVID-19.

The CDR3 DNA follows: TGTGCCAGCAGCTTTGGTAGAAGGACTAGCGGGAGTACAGATACGCAGTATTTT. Translating it yields CASSFGRRTSGSTDTQYF. The V gene is TRBV5-4, the J gene TRBJ2-3; 13 nucleotides agree with TRBD2. The V segment lost 2 bases and the J segment 3 bases; nucleotides outside the gene matches: 9. The CDR3 sequence is 18 residues long. The V gene's germline CDR1 is SGHNT and CDR2 YYREEE (reference sequence).